Each of the 32 T cell receptor beta chains below was sequenced from the same sample in a study of breast tumors, draining lymph nodes, adjacent tissues. Samples came from axillary lymph nodes draining the breast cancer. TCRdb itself ran the multiplex PCR reads through MiXCR, one entry per CDR3 protein. The sample has some 170,000 distinct CDR3 sequences, 25% to 40% seen once. Sequences were obtained from axillary lymph node tissue. Receptor source: a female donor with breast cancer. Some clones in this sample may be carry-over from other donors' samples.

This clonotype has just a few counts. At one end, the junction sequence differs from germline, possibly due to a read error. This sequence joins TRBV7-2 and TRBJ1-6; D unresolved. The CDR3 covers 14 residues. From germline, CDR1 is SGHTA and CDR2 FQGNSA. The CDR3 DNA reads as TGTGCTAGCAAAGCCGGGTCTCTAAATCCACCCCTCCACTTT. It codes for CASKAGSLNPPLHF. Drawing the rest from reference TRBV7-2 and TRBJ1-6, the complete variable domain is GAGVSQSPSNKVTEKGKDVELRCDPISGHTALYWYRQSLGQGLEFLIYFQGNSAPDKSGLPSDRFSAERTGGSVSTLTIQRTQQEDSAVYLCASKAGSLNPPLHFGNGTRLTVT.

This chain links TRBV12-3 or TRBV12-4 with TRBJ1-6, with a weak D call TRBD1 (5 bases). The length of the CDR3 is 17 residues. Trimming pared 3 bases from V and 0 bases from J, leaving 12 bases between. CDR3: CASSLGRSSSYNSPLHF. CDR3 coding DNA: TGTGCCAGCAGTTTGGGACGGTCGAGCTCCTATAATTCACCCCTCCACTTT.

This clonotype was observed many times. The chain couples TRBV19 to TRBJ2-1, with 7 bases matching TRBD1. The CDR3 is 14 residues long. The V segment lost 6 bases and the J segment 9 bases; nucleotides outside the gene matches: 11. The germline gives CDR1 LNHDA, CDR2 SQIVND (reference sequence). CDR3 sequence reads: CASRSTGSVPEQFF. The CDR3 nucleotides are TGTGCCAGTAGATCGACAGGGTCGGTCCCTGAGCAGTTCTTC.

Remarks on this clonotype: A much larger clone differs by one base, so this may be a read error. V is TRBV6-6 and J is TRBJ1-2; D remains unclear. The CDR3 is 13 amino acids. Trimming removed 5 bases at V and 0 bases at J, with 7 bases between. Germline V gives CDR1 MNHNY, CDR2 SVGAGI (reference sequence). CDR3 region: CASSPYPNYGYTF. For the CDR3, the DNA is TGTGCCAGCAGTCCGTACCCTAACTATGGCTACACCTTC.

V gene TRBV10-3 combines with J gene TRBJ1-2, with 10 bases aligning to TRBD1. From germline, CDR1 is ENHRY and CDR2 SYGVKD. V dropped 6 bases and J dropped 10; count of bases not matched to a gene: 8. The CDR3 contains 13 residues. This CDR3 reads CAIRARDRGVYTF. CDR3 coding DNA: TGTGCCATCAGGGCCCGGGACAGGGGCGTCTACACCTTC.

The sample holds one count of this clonotype. Germline is not matched at one junction end, which may reflect a read error. The chain uses TRBV2 and TRBJ1-5; no firm D call. This CDR3 has 16 amino acids. In germline, CDR1 is SNHLY, CDR2 FYNNEI. As DNA, the CDR3 is TGTGCCAGCAGTGAGTGGGAGGGAGTCATCAATCAGCCCCAGCATTTC. Translation gives CASSEWEGVINQPQHF.

Many counts were recorded for this clonotype. The chain has TRBV5-4 and TRBJ2-7; 10 bases match TRBD2. This CDR3 spans 14 amino acids. Unmatched junction bases numbered 9, after V lost 7 bases and J lost 5 bases. Germline V lookup: CDR1 SGHNT, CDR2 YYREEE (reference sequence). The CDR3 is CASGWLAGDNEQYF. CDR3 in DNA: TGTGCCAGCGGCTGGCTAGCGGGAGACAACGAGCAGTACTTC. The whole variable domain, filled in from reference TRBV5-4 and TRBJ2-7, reads ETGVTQSPTHLIKTRGQQVTLRCSSQSGHNTVSWYQQALGQGPQFIFQYYREEENGRGNFPPRFSGLQFPNYSSELNVNALELDDSALYLCASGWLAGDNEQYFGPGTRLTVT.

This clonotype came up many times. DNA for the CDR3: TGTGCCAGCAGTTATCCGGGAGAGAGCTCTGGGGCCAACGTCCTGACTTTC. Protein product: CASSYPGESSGANVLTF. The chain carries TRBV6-2 or TRBV6-3 and TRBJ2-6; perhaps TRBD2 as D (6 bases). The V gene's germline CDR1 is MNHEY and CDR2 SVGEGT. Trimming cost V 3 bases and J 0 bases, with 12 bases left between them. This CDR3 comprises 17 residues.

This clonotype has just a few counts. A much larger clone is a single base away; this may be a read error. This chain links TRBV20-1 with TRBJ2-7, with no clear D. Germline V gives CDR1 DFQATT, CDR2 SNEGSKA (reference sequence). This CDR3 region has 13 residues. The CDR3, as DNA: TGCAGTGCTAGAGCTCATCCCTCCTACGCGCAGTACTTC. Translating it yields CSARAHPSYAQYF.

To note about this clonotype: A clone one base away is much larger, so this may be a read error. V usage is TRBV12-3 or TRBV12-4 and J usage is TRBJ2-2, with TRBD1 as a possible D gene (6 bases). V lost 10 bases to trimming and J lost 5 bases, with 20 bases between them. The CDR3 consists of 15 residues. The CDR3 region has the DNA TGTGCCATACATTTCACAGGGAAAGGTACCGGGGAGCTGTTTTTT. This gives the protein CAIHFTGKGTGELFF.

Points on this clonotype: A much larger clone is a single base away; this may be a read error. This chain uses TRBV27 with TRBJ2-1; the D gene could be TRBD1 or TRBD2 (5 bases each). Germline-derived CDR1 and CDR2 are MNHEY and SMNVEV (reference sequence). This CDR3 comprises 13 residues. The CDR3 is CASSLYARGRVLF. As DNA, the CDR3 is TGTGCCAGCAGTTTATACGCCCGGGGCAGGGTGCTCTTC.

This clonotype occurred a few times. CDR3 in amino acids: CASSFGGTANEKLFF. The CDR3 DNA is TGTGCCAGCAGTTTTGGGGGGACAGCTAATGAAAAACTGTTTTTT. V and J are TRBV28 and TRBJ1-4, with 7 bases lining up with TRBD1. V gave up 3 bases and J gave up 3 bases; unmatched junction bases: 4. CDR1 is MDHEN and CDR2 is SYDVKM in the germline V gene. CDR3 length: 15 residues.

This clonotype was counted many times. V is TRBV28 and J is TRBJ1-6; D gene unclear. This CDR3 is built from 14 residues. Germline CDR1 MDHEN, CDR2 SYDVKM. The V end lost 6 bases, the J end lost 4 bases, and 10 bases lay between the germline ends. CDR3 sequence (DNA): TGTGCCAGCAGGCCAACAGATTATAATTCACCCCTCCACTTT. Residues: CASRPTDYNSPLHF.

This clonotype occurred a few times. The chain links TRBV28 to TRBJ2-7, with D perhaps TRBD1 (5 bases). Germline V gene data show CDR1 as MDHEN and CDR2 as SYDVKM. V lost 8 bases and J lost 7, with 21 bases in between. CDR3 length: 14 residues. The CDR3: CASAGDSPPREQYF. The CDR3 DNA follows: TGTGCCAGCGCTGGTGACAGCCCCCCGAGAGAGCAGTACTTC. Full variable domain (rest looked up from reference TRBV28 and TRBJ2-7): DVKVTQSSRYLVKRTGEKVFLECVQDMDHENMFWYRQDPGLGLRLIYFSYDVKMKEKGDIPEGYSVSREKKERFSLILESASTNQTSMYLCASAGDSPPREQYFGPGTRLTVT.

This clonotype occurred many times. A read error may account for a junction end that differs from germline. The chain is built from TRBV9 and TRBJ2-5; tentative D call: TRBD2 (5 bases). This CDR3 comprises 14 residues. Germline V gene sequence: CDR1 SGDLS, CDR2 YYNGEE. CDR3 in amino acids: CASSVRGVGETQSF. CDR3 DNA sequence: TGTGCCAGCAGCGTACGTGGTGTCGGGGAGACCCAGTCCTTC.

This chain uses TRBV5-1 with TRBJ2-3; D is ambiguous. Trimming took 0 bases from V and 0 from J, leaving 5 bases between them. The CDR3 has 14 residues. Germline assignment: CDR1 SGHRS and CDR2 YFSETQ. The CDR3, as DNA: TGCGCCAGCAGCTTGGGTAGGAGCACAGATACGCAGTATTTT. Translated: CASSLGRSTDTQYF. The variable domain in full, with the rest retrieved from reference TRBV5-1 and TRBJ2-3, is KAGVTQTPRYLIKTRGQQVTLSCSPISGHRSVSWYQQTPGQGLQFLFEYFSETQRNKGNFPGRFSGRQFSNSRSEMNVSTLELGDSALYLCASSLGRSTDTQYFGPGTRLTVL.

This clonotype was seen repeatedly, ten times or more. The chain has TRBV7-6 and TRBJ1-4; D gene ambiguous. The CDR3 runs 14 residues. Germline V CDR1 and CDR2: SGHVS, FNYEAQ. Deletions cut 0 bases from V and 0 bases from J, with 2 bases between. The CDR3 DNA reads as TGTGCCAGCAGCTTAGCGGCAACTAATGAAAAACTGTTTTTT. The encoded protein is CASSLAATNEKLFF.

The chain is built from TRBV12-3 or TRBV12-4 and TRBJ1-3, with D hard to call. The CDR3 consists of 12 residues. Deletions cut 7 bases from V and 3 bases from J, with 7 bases between. The CDR3 loop is CASKLYGNTIYF. CDR3 nucleotide sequence: TGTGCCAGCAAACTCTATGGAAACACCATATATTTT.

This clonotype was seen at least ten times. The chain employs TRBV6-1 and TRBJ1-6; 9 nucleotides match TRBD1. Germline CDR1 reads MNHNS; CDR2 reads SASEGT. With 6 bases clipped from V and 8 bases from J, the junction kept 5 bases outside the gene matches. This CDR3 region has 14 residues. CDR3 bases: TGTGCCAGCAGAACAGGGGGCTGGGATTCACCCCTCCACTTT. Encoded protein: CASRTGGWDSPLHF.

J is TRBJ2-3 and V is TRBV20-1, with 12 bases lining up with TRBD2. This CDR3 region has 14 residues. V trimming: 3 bases; J trimming: 4 bases; junction bases outside the gene matches: 2. Germline CDR1 reads DFQATT; CDR2 reads SNEGSKA (reference sequence). CDR3 region: CSARTSGSSDTQYF. CDR3 sequence (DNA): TGCAGTGCTAGGACTAGCGGGAGTTCAGATACGCAGTATTTT.

The chain joins TRBV5-1 to TRBJ1-1; 9 bases align to TRBD1. This CDR3 is 15 amino acids long. Germline values: CDR1 SGHRS, CDR2 YFSETQ. Trimming took 0 bases from V and 5 from J; bases not matched to a gene: 5. The DNA of the CDR3 is TGCGCCAGCAGCTTGGTGGGACAGGGACGGACTGAAGCTTTCTTT. The encoded protein is CASSLVGQGRTEAFF.

This clonotype was observed many times. CDR3 sequence (DNA): TGTGCCAGCGGGCGGGGAGGGAACACCGGGGAGCTGTTTTTT. This encodes CASGRGGNTGELFF. The V gene is TRBV2, the J gene TRBJ2-2; the D gene is possibly TRBD2 (6 bases). There are 14 residues in the CDR3. CDR1 is SNHLY, CDR2 FYNNEI, per germline. V was shortened by 8 bases and J by 1 base, with 11 bases between the two germline ends. Full variable domain (remainder filled in from reference TRBV2 and TRBJ2-2): EPEVTQTPSHQVTQMGQEVILRCVPISNHLYFYWYRQILGQKVEFLVSFYNNEISEKSEIFDDQFSVERPDGSNFTLKIRSTKLEDSAMYFCASGRGGNTGELFFGEGSRLTVL.

This clonotype was observed a single time. The chain carries TRBV20-1 and TRBJ1-6, with 9 bases lining up with TRBD1. The J segment lost 17 bases and the V segment lost 3 bases, leaving 2 bases of the junction unmatched. Germline CDR1 is DFQATT and CDR2 is SNEGSKA (reference sequence). There are 10 residues in the CDR3. The CDR3 is CSASGQGIHF. The DNA for the CDR3 is TGCAGTGCTAGCGGACAGGGGATCCACTTT.

This clonotype was detected ten times or more. The chain is built from TRBV27 and TRBJ1-5; D unclear. CDR3 size: 13 residues. Trimming took 3 bases from V and 1 from J, leaving 4 bases between them. CDR1 is MNHEY, CDR2 SMNVEV, per germline (reference sequence). The CDR3 is CASSFQSNQPQHF. The DNA of the CDR3 is TGTGCCAGCAGTTTTCAAAGCAATCAGCCCCAGCATTTT.

Many counts were recorded for this clonotype. The V gene is TRBV4-2, the J gene TRBJ2-2; no clear D. The CDR3 consists of 15 residues. The V end was cut by 1 base, the J end by 3 bases, with 9 bases between. CDR1 and CDR2 from the germline V gene are LGHNA and YNFKEQ. The CDR3 sequence: CASSQGLEYTGELFF. The DNA for the CDR3 is TGTGCCAGCAGCCAAGGGCTAGAGTACACCGGGGAGCTGTTTTTT.

At least ten counts were recorded for this clonotype. Given a much more abundant clone one base away, this may be a read error. J is TRBJ2-2 and V is TRBV12-3 or TRBV12-4; D remains unclear. V lost 3 bases and J lost 7, with 6 bases in between. This CDR3 is 12 amino acids long. Here the CDR3 DNA reads TGTGCCAGCAGTTTCTCGGTCGGGGAGCTGTTTTTT. It yields the protein CASSFSVGELFF.

This clonotype was seen a few times. The junction differs from germline at one of its ends, possibly a read error. V is TRBV3-1 and J is TRBJ2-1; no clear D. This CDR3 comprises 14 residues. CDR1 is LGHDT and CDR2 is YNNKEL in the germline V gene (reference sequence). The CDR3 spells CASSQGPKRNERFF. For the CDR3, the DNA is TGCGCCAGCAGCCAAGGACCAAAACGGAATGAGCGGTTCTTC.

As for this clonotype: One end of the junction varies from germline; a read error may be responsible. The chain has TRBV10-2 and TRBJ2-6; D is unresolved. CDR1 is WSHSY, CDR2 SAAADI, per germline. The CDR3 is 13 amino acids. CDR3 sequence reads: CASSEMRQNTEAF. CDR3 DNA: TGCGCCAGCAGTGAGATGCGGCAGAACACTGAAGCTTTC.

Ten or more counts support this clonotype. The chain couples TRBV3-1 to TRBJ2-7, with a weak D call TRBD2 (6 bases). Germline loops: CDR1 LGHDT, CDR2 YNNKEL (reference sequence). The V and J ends lost 0 bases and 5 bases respectively, with 11 bases between them. The CDR3 totals 14 residues. The CDR3 loop is CASSQDTGRNEQYF. CDR3 DNA sequence: TGTGCCAGCAGCCAAGACACTGGGAGGAACGAGCAGTACTTC.

This clonotype was seen many times. The chain joins TRBV3-1 to TRBJ1-6; 8 nucleotides match TRBD1. The V segment lost 5 bases and the J segment 7 bases; nucleotides outside the gene matches: 4. Germline values: CDR1 LGHDT, CDR2 YNNKEL (reference sequence). The CDR3 is made up of 14 amino acids. DNA of the CDR3: TGTGCCAGCAGCTACAGGGGGGGGAATTCACCCCTCCACTTT. Protein product: CASSYRGGNSPLHF.

On this clonotype: A much bigger clone sits one base away, suggesting this may be a read error. V gene TRBV7-9 combines with J gene TRBJ2-1, with 7 bases that match TRBD1. CDR3 length equals 14 residues. Germline V CDR1 and CDR2: SEHNR, FQNEAQ (reference sequence). V lost 1 base, J lost 8 bases, and 5 bases stayed unmatched. CDR3 amino acids: CASSLVLGGDEQFF. The CDR3 bases are TGTGCCAGCAGCTTAGTCTTAGGGGGCGATGAGCAGTTCTTC.

The rearrangement uses TRBV4-3 and TRBJ1-1; D might be TRBD1 (6 bases). Germline V gene data show CDR1 as LGHNA and CDR2 as YSLEER. CDR3 length equals 17 residues. V shed 0 bases and J shed 5 bases, with 19 bases lying between them. In DNA form, the CDR3 reads TGCGCCAGCAGCCAAGAAGCCTTTGCGGGGGCCCGAACTGAAGCTTTCTTT. Encoded protein: CASSQEAFAGARTEAFF.